The text below deals with one T cell receptor beta chain. What it binds is unknown. Data came from immunoSEQ multiplex PCR; TCRdb stores just in-frame clones and leaves some out. The sample records approximately 700,000 clones, around four fifths being singletons. This sample was taken from a study of shared clonotypes between healthy human individuals. Notes on the study in general: Rarefaction showed sorted-subset sequencing was incomplete despite large depth. Across a few donors, naive CD4 shared roughly 5%, naive CD8 more than 3%, memory CD4 roughly 2.4%, memory CD8 approximately 0.4%.

Each donor was a Caucasian adult residing in Nashville, Tennessee. Germline values: CDR1 GTSNPN, CDR2 SVGIG (reference sequence). CDR3 length: 13 amino acids. This TCR derives from a woman aged 25 to 39 in good health. Sequencing was done on a sample of memory CD4+ T cells sorted from blood. Subset defined: CD45RA-negative fraction. The rearrangement uses TRBV30 and TRBJ2-5; D perhaps matches TRBD2 (5 bases). The J call is in doubt because the DNA end fits TRBJ2-7 better. CDR3 coding DNA: TGTGCCTGGATCAGCGGCAACTCCTACGAGCAGTACTTC. Residues: CAWISGNSYEQYF.